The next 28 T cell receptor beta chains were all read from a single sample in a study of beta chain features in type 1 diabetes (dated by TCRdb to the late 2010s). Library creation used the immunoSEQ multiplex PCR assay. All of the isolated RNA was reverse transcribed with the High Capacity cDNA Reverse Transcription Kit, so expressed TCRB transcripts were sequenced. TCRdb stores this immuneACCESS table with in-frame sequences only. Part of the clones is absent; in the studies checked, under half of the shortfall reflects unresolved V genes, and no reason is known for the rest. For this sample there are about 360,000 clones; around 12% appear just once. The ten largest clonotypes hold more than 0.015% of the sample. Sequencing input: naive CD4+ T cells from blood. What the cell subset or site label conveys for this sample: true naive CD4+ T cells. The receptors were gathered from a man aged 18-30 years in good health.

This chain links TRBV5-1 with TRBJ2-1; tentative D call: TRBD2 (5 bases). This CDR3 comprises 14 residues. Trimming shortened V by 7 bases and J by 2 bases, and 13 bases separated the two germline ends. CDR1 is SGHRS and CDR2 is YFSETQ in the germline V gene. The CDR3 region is CASAGSFAYNEQFF. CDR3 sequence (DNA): TGCGCCAGCGCTGGGAGTTTTGCCTACAATGAGCAGTTCTTC. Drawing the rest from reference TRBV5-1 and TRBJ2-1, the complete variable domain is KAGVTQTPRYLIKTRGQQVTLSCSPISGHRSVSWYQQTPGQGLQFLFEYFSETQRNKGNFPGRFSGRQFSNSRSEMNVSTLELGDSALYLCASAGSFAYNEQFFGPGTRLTVL.

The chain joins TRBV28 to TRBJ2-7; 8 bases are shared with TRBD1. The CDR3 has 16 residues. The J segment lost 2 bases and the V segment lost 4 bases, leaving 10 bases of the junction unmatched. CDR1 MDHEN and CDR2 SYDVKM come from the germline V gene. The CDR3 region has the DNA TGTGCCAGCAGTTCACCCGCCACAGGGGGTCCCTACGAGCAGTACTTC. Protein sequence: CASSSPATGGPYEQYF.

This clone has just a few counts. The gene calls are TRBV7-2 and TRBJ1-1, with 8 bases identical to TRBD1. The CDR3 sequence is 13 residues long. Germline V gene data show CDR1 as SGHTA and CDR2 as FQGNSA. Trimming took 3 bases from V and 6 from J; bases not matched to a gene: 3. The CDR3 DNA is TGTGCCAGCAGCTTGCAACAGGGGGCTGAAGCTTTCTTT. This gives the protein CASSLQQGAEAFF.

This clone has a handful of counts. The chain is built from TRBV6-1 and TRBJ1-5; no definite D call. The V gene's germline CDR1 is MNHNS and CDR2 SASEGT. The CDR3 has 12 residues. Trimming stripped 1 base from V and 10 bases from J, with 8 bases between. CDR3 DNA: TGTGCCAGCAGTGAAGGAGAACCACCCCAGCATTTT. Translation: CASSEGEPPQHF.

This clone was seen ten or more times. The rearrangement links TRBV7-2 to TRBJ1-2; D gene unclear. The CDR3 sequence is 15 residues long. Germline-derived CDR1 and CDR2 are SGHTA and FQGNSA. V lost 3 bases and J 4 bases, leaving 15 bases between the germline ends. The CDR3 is CASSFTLFGGYGYTF. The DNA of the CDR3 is TGTGCCAGCAGCTTTACTTTGTTTGGAGGCTATGGCTACACCTTC.

Here the CDR3 DNA reads TGTGCCAGCAGCTTAGCGCTAGGGGTTGCTGAAGCTTTCTTT. Its translation: CASSLALGVAEAFF. The chain couples TRBV7-9 to TRBJ1-1; maybe TRBD1 (5 bases). Germline lookup yields CDR1 SEHNR and CDR2 FQNEAQ (reference sequence). The CDR3 contains 14 residues. Trimming pared 0 bases from V and 6 bases from J, leaving 11 bases between.

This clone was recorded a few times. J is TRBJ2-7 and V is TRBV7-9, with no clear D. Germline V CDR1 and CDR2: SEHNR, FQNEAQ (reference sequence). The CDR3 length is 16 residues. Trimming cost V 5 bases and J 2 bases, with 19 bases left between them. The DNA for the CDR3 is TGTGCCAGCAGCAACGGTGCGCCCTCTGTGCCCTACGAGCAGTACTTC. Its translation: CASSNGAPSVPYEQYF.

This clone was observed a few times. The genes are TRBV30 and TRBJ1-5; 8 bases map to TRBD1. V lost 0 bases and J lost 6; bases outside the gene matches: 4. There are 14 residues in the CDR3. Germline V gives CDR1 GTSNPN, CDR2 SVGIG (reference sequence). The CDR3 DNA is TGTGCCTGGAGTGTAGCAGGGGGCGGTCAGCCCCAGCATTTT. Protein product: CAWSVAGGGQPQHF.

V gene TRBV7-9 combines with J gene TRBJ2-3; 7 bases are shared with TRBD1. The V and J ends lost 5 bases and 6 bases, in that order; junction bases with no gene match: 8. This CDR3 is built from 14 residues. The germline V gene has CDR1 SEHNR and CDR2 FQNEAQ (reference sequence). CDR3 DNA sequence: TGTGCCAGCAGCGCAGGACAGGAGGCGGATACGCAGTATTTT. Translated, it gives CASSAGQEADTQYF.

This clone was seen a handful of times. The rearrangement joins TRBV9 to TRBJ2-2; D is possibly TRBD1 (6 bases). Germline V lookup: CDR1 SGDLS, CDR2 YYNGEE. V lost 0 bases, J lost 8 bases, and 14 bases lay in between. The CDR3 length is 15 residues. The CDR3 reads CASSVVDRPTGELFF. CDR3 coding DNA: TGTGCCAGCAGCGTAGTGGACAGACCGACTGGGGAGCTGTTTTTT.

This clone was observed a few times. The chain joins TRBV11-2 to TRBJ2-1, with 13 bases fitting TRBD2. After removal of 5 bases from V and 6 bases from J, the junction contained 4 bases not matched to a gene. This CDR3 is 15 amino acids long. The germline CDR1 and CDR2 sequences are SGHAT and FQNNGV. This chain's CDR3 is CASSRTSGGPNEQFF. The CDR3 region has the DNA TGTGCCAGCAGCCGGACTAGCGGGGGCCCCAATGAGCAGTTCTTC.

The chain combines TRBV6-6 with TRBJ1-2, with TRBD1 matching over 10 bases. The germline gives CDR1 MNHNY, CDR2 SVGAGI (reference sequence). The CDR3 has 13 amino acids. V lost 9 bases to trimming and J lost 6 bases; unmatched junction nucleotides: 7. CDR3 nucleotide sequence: TGTGCCAGTAGGGACAGGGGTCCCCATGGCTACACCTTC. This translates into CASRDRGPHGYTF.

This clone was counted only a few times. In DNA, the CDR3 is TGTGCCATCAGTGAGAGGCTAGAGTTCGACAATGAGCAGTTCTTC. It yields the protein CAISERLEFDNEQFF. The chain recombines TRBV10-3 with TRBJ2-1, with no clear D. CDR3 length: 15 amino acids. V lost 2 bases and J lost 5, with 13 bases in between. The germline CDR1 and CDR2 sequences are ENHRY and SYGVKD.

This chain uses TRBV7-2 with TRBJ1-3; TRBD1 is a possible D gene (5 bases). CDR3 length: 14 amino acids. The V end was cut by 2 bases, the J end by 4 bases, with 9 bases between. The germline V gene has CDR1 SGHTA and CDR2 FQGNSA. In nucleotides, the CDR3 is TGTGCCAGCAGCTTAACCCAGGGAGGAAACACCATATATTTT. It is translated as CASSLTQGGNTIYF.

The CDR3 DNA follows: TGTGCCAGCAGCACTAGCGGGCCATACAATGAGCAGTTCTTC. It specifies CASSTSGPYNEQFF. The chain recombines TRBV27 with TRBJ2-1; 9 nucleotides line up with TRBD2. The germline gives CDR1 MNHEY, CDR2 SMNVEV (reference sequence). V lost 6 bases to trimming and J lost 4 bases; unmatched junction nucleotides: 4. The CDR3 spans 14 residues.

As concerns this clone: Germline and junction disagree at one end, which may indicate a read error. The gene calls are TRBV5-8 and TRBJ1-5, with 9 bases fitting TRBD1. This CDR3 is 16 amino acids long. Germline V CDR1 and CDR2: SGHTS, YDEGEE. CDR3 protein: CASSSGTGLSSQPQHF. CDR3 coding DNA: TGTGCCAGCAGCTCCGGGACAGGGCTAAGCAGTCAGCCCCAGCATTTT.

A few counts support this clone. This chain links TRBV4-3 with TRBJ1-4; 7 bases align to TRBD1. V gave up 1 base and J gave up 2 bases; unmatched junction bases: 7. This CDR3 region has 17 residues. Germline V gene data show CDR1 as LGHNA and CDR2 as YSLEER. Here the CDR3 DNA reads TGCGCCAGCAGCCAAGTCCCCGACAGGGTCACTAATGAAAAACTGTTTTTT. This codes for CASSQVPDRVTNEKLFF.

The CDR3 nucleotides are TGTGCCAGCAGTTATGACGGTGGGGCTTACAATGAGCAGTTCTTC. Its translation is CASSYDGGAYNEQFF. This rearrangement joins TRBV6-5 to TRBJ2-1, with D possibly matching TRBD1 (5 bases). CDR3 length: 15 amino acids. V lost 3 bases, J lost 4 bases, and 13 bases lay in between. CDR1 is MNHEY, CDR2 SVGAGI, per germline.

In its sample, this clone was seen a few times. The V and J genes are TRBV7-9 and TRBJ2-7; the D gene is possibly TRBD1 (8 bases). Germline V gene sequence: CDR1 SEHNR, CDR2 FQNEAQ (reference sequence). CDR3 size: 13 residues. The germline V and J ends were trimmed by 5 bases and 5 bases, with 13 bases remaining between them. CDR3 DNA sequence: TGTGCCAGCAGCCGGACAGGGAGGGACGAGCAGTACTTC. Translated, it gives CASSRTGRDEQYF.

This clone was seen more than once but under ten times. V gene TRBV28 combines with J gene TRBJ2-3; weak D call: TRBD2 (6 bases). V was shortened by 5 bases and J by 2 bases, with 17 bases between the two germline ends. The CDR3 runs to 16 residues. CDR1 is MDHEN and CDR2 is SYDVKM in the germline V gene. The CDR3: CASSGSPGLNTDTQYF. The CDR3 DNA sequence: TGTGCCAGCAGTGGTTCGCCGGGACTGAACACAGATACGCAGTATTTT.

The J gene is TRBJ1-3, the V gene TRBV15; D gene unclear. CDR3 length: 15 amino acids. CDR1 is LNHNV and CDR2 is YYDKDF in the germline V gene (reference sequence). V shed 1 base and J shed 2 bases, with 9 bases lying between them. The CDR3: CATSRARGTGNTIYF. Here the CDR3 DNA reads TGTGCCACCAGCAGAGCTCGGGGTACTGGAAACACCATATATTTT.

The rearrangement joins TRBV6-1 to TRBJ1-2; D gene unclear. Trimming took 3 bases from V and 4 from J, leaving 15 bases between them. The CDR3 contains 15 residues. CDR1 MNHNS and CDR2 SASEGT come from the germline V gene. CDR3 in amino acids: CASSDFSRRSYGYTF. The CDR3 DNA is TGTGCCAGCAGTGACTTTTCTAGGAGGAGCTATGGCTACACCTTC.

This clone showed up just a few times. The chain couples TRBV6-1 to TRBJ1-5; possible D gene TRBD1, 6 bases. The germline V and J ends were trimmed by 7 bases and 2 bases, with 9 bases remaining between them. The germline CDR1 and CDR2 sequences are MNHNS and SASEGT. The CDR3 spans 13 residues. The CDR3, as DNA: TGTGCCAGCACAAGACAGGGCAATCAGCCCCAGCATTTT. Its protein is CASTRQGNQPQHF.

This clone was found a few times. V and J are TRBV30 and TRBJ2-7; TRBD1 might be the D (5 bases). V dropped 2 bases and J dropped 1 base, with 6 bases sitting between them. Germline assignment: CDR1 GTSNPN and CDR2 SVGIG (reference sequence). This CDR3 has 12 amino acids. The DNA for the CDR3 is TGTGCCTGGAGTAGGACATCCTACGAGCAGTACTTC. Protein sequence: CAWSRTSYEQYF.

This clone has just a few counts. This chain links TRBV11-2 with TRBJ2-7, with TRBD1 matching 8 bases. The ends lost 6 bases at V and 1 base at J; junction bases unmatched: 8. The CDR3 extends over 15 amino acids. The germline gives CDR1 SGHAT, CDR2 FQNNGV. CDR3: CASRETGDASYEQYF. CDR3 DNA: TGTGCCAGCAGGGAGACAGGGGACGCATCCTACGAGCAGTACTTC.

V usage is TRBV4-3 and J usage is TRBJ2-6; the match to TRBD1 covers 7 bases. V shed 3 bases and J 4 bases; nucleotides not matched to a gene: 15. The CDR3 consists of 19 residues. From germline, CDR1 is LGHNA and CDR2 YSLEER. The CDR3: CASSQRTRQGISGANVLTF. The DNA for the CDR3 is TGCGCCAGCAGCCAGCGGACCCGACAGGGAATTTCGGGGGCCAACGTCCTGACTTTC.

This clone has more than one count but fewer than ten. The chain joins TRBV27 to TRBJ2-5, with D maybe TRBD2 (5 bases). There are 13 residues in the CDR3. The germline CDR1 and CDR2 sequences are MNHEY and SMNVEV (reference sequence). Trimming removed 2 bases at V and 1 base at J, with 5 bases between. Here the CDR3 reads CASSLGLQETQYF. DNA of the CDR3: TGTGCCAGCAGTTTAGGACTCCAAGAGACCCAGTACTTC.

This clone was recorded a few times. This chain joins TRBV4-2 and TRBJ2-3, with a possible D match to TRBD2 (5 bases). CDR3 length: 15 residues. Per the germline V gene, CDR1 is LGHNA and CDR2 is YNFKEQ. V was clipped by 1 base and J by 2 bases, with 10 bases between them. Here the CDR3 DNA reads TGTGCCAGCAGCCAAGTAGACGGGAACACAGATACGCAGTATTTT. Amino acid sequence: CASSQVDGNTDTQYF.